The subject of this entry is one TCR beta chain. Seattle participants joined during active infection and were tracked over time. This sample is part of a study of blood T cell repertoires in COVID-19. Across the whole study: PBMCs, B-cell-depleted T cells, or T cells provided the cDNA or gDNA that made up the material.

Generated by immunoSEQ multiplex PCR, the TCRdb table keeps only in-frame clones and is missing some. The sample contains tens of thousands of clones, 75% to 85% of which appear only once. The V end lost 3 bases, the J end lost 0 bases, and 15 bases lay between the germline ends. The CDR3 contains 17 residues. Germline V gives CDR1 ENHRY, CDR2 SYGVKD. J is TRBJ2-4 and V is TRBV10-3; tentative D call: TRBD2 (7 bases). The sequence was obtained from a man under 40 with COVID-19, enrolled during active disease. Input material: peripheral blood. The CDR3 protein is CAISDQAGGAAKNIQYF. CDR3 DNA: TGTGCCATCAGTGATCAGGCTGGGGGGGCAGCCAAAAACATTCAGTACTTC.